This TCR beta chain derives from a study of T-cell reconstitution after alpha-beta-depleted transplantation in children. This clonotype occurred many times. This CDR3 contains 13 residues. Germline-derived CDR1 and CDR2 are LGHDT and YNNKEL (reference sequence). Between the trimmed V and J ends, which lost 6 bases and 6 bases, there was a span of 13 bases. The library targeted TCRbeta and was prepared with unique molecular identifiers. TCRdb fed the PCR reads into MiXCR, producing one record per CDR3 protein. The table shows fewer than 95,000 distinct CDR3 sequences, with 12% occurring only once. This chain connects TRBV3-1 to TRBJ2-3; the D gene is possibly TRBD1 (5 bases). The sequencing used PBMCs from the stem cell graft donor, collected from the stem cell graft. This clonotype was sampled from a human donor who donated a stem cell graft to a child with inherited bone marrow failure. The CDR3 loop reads CASSPQGSDTQYF. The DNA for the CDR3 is TGTGCCAGCAGTCCCCAGGGCTCGGATACGCAGTATTTT.